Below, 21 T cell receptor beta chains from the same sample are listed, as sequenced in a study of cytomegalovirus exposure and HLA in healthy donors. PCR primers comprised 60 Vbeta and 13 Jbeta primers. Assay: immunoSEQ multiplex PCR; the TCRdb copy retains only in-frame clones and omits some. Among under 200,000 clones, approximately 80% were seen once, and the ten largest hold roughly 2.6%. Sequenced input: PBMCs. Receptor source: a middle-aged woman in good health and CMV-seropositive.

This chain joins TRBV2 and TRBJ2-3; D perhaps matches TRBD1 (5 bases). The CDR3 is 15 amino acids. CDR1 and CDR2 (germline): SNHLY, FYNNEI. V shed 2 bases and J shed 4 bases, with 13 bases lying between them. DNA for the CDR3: TGTGCCAGCAGTGAACAGGGTACCGCGGCAGATACGCAGTATTTT. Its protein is CASSEQGTAADTQYF.

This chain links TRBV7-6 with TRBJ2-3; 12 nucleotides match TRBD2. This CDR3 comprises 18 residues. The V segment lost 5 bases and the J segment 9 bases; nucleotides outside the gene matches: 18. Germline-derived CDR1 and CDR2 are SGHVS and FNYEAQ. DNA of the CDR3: TGTGCCAGCAGCCAACTCCCCACGACTAGCGGGAGTAGAGACACGCAGTATTTT. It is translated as CASSQLPTTSGSRDTQYF. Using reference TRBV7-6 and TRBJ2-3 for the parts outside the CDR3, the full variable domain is GAGVSQSPRYKVTKRGQDVALRCDPISGHVSLYWYRQALGQGPEFLTYFNYEAQQDKSGLPNDRFSAERPEGSISTLTIQRTEQRDSAMYRCASSQLPTTSGSRDTQYFGPGTRLTVL.

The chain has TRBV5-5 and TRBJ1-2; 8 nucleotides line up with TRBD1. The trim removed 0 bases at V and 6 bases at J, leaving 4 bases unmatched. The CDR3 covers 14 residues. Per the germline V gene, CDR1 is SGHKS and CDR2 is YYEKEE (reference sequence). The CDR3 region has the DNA TGTGCCAGCAGCTTGGCCCCCAGGGGGCATGGCTACACCTTC. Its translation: CASSLAPRGHGYTF.

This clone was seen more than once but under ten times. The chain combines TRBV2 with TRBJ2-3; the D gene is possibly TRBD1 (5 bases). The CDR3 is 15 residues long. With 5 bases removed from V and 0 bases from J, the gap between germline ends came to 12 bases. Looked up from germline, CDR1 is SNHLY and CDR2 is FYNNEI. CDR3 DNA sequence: TGTGCCAGCAGTTCAGGGTTCACTAGCACAGATACGCAGTATTTT. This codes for CASSSGFTSTDTQYF.

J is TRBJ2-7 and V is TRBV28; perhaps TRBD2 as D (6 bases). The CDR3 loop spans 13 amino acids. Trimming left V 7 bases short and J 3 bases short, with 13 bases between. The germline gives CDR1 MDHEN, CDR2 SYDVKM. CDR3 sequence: CASTLRGGYEQYF. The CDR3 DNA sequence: TGTGCCAGCACCTTACGGGGAGGCTACGAGCAGTACTTC.

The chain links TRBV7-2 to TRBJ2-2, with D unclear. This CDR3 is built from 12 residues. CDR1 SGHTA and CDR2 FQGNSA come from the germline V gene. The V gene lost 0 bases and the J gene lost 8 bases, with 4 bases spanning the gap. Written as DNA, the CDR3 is TGTGCCAGCAGCTTAGCCTCGGGGGAGCTGTTTTTT. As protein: CASSLASGELFF.

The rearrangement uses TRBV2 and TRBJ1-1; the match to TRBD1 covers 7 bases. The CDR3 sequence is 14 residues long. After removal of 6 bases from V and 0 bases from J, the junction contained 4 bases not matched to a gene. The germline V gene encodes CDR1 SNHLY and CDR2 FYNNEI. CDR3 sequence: CASSSGTVNTEAFF. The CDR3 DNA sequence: TGTGCCAGCAGCTCCGGGACAGTGAACACTGAAGCTTTCTTT.

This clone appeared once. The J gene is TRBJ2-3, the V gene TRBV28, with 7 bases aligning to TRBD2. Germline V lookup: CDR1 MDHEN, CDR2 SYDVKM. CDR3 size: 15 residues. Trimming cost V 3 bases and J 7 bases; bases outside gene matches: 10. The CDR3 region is CASSLAGVRAYTQYF. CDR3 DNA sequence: TGTGCCAGCAGTTTGGCGGGAGTAAGGGCGTATACGCAGTATTTT.

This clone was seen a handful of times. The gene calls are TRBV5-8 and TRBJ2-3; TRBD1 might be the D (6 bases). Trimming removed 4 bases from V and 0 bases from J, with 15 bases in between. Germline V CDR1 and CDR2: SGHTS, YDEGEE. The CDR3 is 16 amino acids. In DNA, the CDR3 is TGTGCCAGCAGCAAAACACAGGGTGCTAGCACAGATACGCAGTATTTT. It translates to CASSKTQGASTDTQYF.

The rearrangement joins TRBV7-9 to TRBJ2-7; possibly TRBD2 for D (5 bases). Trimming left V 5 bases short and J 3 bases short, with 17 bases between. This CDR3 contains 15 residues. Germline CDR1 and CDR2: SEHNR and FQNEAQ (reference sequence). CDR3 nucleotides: TGTGCCAGCAGCCGACTACGCGACCTTGACTACGAGCAGTACTTC. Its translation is CASSRLRDLDYEQYF.

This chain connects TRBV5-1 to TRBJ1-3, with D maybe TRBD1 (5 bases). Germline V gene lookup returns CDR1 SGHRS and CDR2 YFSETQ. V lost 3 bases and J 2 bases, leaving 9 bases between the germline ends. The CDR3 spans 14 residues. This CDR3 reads CASSWGVAGNTIYF. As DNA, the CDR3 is TGCGCCAGCAGCTGGGGGGTCGCTGGAAACACCATATATTTT.

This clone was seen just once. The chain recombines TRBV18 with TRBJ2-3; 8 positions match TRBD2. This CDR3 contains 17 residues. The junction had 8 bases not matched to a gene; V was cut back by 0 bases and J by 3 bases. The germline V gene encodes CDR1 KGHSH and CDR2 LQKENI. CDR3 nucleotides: TGTGCCAGCTCACCACCGAGGGTAGCGGGGATGACAGATACGCAGTATTTT. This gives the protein CASSPPRVAGMTDTQYF.

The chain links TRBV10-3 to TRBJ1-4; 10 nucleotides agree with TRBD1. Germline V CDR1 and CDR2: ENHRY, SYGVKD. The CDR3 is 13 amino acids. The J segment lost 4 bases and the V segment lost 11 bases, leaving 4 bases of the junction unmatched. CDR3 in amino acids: CAAGQGGNEKLFF. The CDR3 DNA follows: TGTGCCGCCGGACAGGGGGGTAATGAAAAACTGTTTTTT.

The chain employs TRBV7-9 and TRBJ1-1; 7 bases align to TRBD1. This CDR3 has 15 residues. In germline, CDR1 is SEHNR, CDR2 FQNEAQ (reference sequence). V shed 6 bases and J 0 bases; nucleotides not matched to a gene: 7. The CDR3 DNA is TGTGCCAGCAGACCACGACAGGGTCTGAACACTGAAGCTTTCTTT. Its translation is CASRPRQGLNTEAFF.

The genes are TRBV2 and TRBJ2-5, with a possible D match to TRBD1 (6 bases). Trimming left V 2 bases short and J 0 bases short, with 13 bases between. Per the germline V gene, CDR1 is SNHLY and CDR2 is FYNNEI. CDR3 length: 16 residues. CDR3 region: CASSELDSWYQETQYF. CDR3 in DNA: TGTGCCAGCAGTGAATTGGACAGTTGGTACCAAGAGACCCAGTACTTC.

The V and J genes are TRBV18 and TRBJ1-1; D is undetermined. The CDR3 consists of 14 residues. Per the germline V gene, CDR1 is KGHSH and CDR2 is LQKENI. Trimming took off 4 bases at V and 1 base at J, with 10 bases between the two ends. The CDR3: CASSLGRGNTEAFF. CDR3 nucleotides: TGTGCCAGCTCACTTGGACGGGGGAACACTGAAGCTTTCTTT.

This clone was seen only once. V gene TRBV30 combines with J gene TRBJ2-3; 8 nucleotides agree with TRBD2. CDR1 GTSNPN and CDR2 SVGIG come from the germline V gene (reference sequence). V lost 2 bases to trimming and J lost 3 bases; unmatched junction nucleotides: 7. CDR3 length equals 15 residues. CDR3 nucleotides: TGTGCCTGGAGTCTAGCGGGCCAAAGGACAGATACGCAGTATTTT. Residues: CAWSLAGQRTDTQYF.

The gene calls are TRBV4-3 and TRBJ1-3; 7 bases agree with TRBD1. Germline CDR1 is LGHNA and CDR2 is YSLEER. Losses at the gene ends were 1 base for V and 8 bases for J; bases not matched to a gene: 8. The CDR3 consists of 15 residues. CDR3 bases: TGCGCCAGCAGCCAAGTCGACAGGGACATGGACACCATATATTTT. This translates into CASSQVDRDMDTIYF.

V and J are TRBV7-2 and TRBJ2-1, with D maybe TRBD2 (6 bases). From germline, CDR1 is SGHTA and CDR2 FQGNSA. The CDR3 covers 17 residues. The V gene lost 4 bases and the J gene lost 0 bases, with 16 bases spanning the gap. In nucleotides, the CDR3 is TGTGCCAGCAGCTCCTATCAGCGGGCAAACTCCTACAATGAGCAGTTCTTC. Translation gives CASSSYQRANSYNEQFF.

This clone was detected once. The CDR3 DNA follows: TGTGCCAGCAGTTACACGGGTCAGGACAGTCAAGAGACCCAGTACTTC. Its protein is CASSYTGQDSQETQYF. The J gene is TRBJ2-5, the V gene TRBV6-5; D is possibly TRBD1 (6 bases). The V and J ends lost 2 bases and 2 bases respectively, with 15 bases between them. The length of the CDR3 is 16 residues. CDR1 and CDR2 from the germline V gene are MNHEY and SVGAGI.

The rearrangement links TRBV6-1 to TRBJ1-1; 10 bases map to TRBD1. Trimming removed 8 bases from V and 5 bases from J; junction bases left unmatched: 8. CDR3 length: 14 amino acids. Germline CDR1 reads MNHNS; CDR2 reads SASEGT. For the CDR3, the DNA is TGTGCCAGCGGCTCCGGGACAGGGGTGACTGAAGCTTTCTTT. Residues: CASGSGTGVTEAFF.